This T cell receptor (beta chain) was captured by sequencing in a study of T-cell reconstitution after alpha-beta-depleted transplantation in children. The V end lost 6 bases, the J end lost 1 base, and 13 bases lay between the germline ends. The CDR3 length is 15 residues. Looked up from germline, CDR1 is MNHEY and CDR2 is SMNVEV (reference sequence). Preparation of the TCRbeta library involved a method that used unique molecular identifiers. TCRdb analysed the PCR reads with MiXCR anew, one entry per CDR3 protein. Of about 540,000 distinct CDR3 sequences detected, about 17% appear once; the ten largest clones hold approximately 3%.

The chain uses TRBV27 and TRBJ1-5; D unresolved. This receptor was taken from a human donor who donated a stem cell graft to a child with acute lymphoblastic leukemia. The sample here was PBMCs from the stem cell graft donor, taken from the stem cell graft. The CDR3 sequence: CASRGPRGSNQPQHF. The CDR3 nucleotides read TGTGCCAGCAGAGGGCCCCGCGGGAGCAATCAGCCCCAGCATTTT.